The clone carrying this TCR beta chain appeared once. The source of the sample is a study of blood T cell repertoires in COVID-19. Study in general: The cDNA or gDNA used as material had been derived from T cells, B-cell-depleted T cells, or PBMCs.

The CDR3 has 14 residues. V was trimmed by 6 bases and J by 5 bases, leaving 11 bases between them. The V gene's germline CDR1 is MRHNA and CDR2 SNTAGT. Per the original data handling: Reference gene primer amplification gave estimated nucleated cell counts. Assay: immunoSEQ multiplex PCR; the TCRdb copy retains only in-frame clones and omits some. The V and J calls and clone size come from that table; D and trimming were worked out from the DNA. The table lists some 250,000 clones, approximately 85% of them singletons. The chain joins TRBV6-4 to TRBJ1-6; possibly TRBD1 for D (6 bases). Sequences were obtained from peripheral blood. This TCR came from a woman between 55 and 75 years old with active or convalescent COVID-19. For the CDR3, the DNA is TGTGCCAGCAGAGGGGACACCCATAATTCACCCCTCCACTTT. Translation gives CASRGDTHNSPLHF.